Listed below are T cell receptor beta chains from one sample, sequenced in a study of control samples from healthy donors and cancer patients. TCRdb keeps only in-frame clones here, not all; method: immunoSEQ multiplex PCR. The table shows some 87,000 clones, with about nine tenths occurring only once. Sequencing was done on a sample of blood. All receptors come from a man under 40 in good health. The CDR3 runs from the conserved cysteine through the conserved F or W. A D gene is named only where the DNA matches it firmly. A clone size is listed for some rows: how often the clone was seen (once, few, many), or a class if it is expanded.

D gene	V gene	clone size	CDR3 protein
TRBD1	TRBV11-2	.	CASRLDWDRAYEQYF
.	TRBV5-1	.	CASSLSPGRTDTQYF
.	TRBV5-1	.	CASSLAEGGGTEAFF
.	TRBV7-8	.	CASSLASDGGKTF
.	TRBV28	.	CASSSLGQGGYTF
.	TRBV29-1	.	CSVRDRSTSTDTQYF
.	TRBV6-6	.	CASSSSGTLYEQYF
TRBD1	TRBV4-1	.	CASSQAPGGRYEQYF
.	TRBV19	.	CASSIQADWGYEQFF
.	TRBV5-1	.	CASSLLFSYEQYF
.	TRBV28	.	CASSLLVRGEQYF
.	TRBV21-1	.	CASSKFGRDSYNEQFF
.	TRBV5-1	once	CASGTLPTGELFF
.	TRBV2	.	CASSDTVANQPQHF
.	TRBV28	.	CASILGPNTEAFF
TRBD2	TRBV4-1	few	CASSQGRGGSGETQYF
TRBD1	TRBV2	.	CASSGRDRGNSPLHF
.	TRBV19	.	CASSIAGGLGGYTF
.	TRBV2	.	CASSPGHNQPQHF
TRBD1	TRBV10-3	.	CAISDDRENEKLFF
.	TRBV18	.	CASSPPVGPGALSGANVLTF
TRBD2	TRBV27	.	CASKGAGGPQETQYF
TRBD1	TRBV6-5	.	CASTTPGTASYEQYF
TRBD1	TRBV6-6	.	CASSIGGTVAEKLFF
.	TRBV2	once	CASSEGAGAYEQYF
TRBD1	TRBV6-5	.	CASSADRVEKLFF
.	TRBV27	.	CASSLLGRGGNTEAFF
.	TRBV10-1	.	CASVYQVLPLHF
.	TRBV5-1	.	CASSLGGLGTGELFF
.	TRBV7-9	.	CASSLGTLNTEAFF
TRBD1	TRBV5-4	.	CASSSSPGQRYEAFF
.	TRBV25-1	.	CASSPRSQYTSTDTQYF
TRBD1	TRBV4-1	.	CASSQGTGASYEQYF
.	TRBV19	.	CASSMVKGAVSEKLFF
.	TRBV27	once	CASSSGRGANYGYTF
.	TRBV7-7	.	CASSRDLNEKLFF
.	TRBV6-6	.	CASRSDNVYNEQFF
TRBD1	TRBV14	.	CASSAQGAGEKLFF
TRBD1	TRBV3-1/TRBV3-2	once	CASSPTRGGTIPHEQYF
.	TRBV3-1/TRBV3-2	.	CASSQEGTGSDTGELFF
.	TRBV27	.	CASSLGLAPGTDTQYF
TRBD2	TRBV18	.	CASSGGGKETQYF
.	TRBV6-4	.	CASKGGGTDTQYF
.	TRBV6-5	.	CASRVTVNTEAFF
.	TRBV27	few	CASSPLGGSYGYTF
.	TRBV30	.	CAWSVLGGETQYF